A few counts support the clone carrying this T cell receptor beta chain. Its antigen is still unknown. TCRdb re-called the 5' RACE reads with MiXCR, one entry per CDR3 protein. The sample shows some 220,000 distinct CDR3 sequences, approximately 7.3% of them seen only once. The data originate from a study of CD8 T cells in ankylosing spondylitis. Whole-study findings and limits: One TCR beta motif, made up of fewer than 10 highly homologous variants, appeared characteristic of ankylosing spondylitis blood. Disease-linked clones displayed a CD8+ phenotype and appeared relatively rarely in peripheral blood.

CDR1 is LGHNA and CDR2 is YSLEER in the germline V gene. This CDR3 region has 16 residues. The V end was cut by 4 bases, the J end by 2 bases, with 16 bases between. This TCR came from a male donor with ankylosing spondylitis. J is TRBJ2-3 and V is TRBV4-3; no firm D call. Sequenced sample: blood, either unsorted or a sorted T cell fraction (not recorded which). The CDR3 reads CASSPFRTLLTDTQYF. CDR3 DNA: TGCGCCAGCAGCCCGTTTCGAACCTTACTCACAGATACGCAGTATTTT.